One sample yielded the 32 T cell receptor beta chains listed below, sequenced in a study of immune evolution from preneoplasia to lung adenocarcinoma. Sequencing was performed with immunoSEQ multiplex PCR; in TCRdb, only in-frame clones are kept and a portion is missing. The sample has about 40,000 clones; under 85% are singletons. The sequencing input was FFPE invasive lung adenocarcinoma tissue. The receptors stem from a person between 55 and 69 years old with lung adenocarcinoma.

This chain connects TRBV6-1 to TRBJ2-2, with TRBD2 matching over 16 bases. Germline V gene lookup returns CDR1 MNHNS and CDR2 SASEGT. V shed 6 bases and J 6 bases; nucleotides not matched to a gene: 1. The CDR3 is 15 amino acids. The CDR3 sequence is CASRGLAGGAGELFF. The CDR3 nucleotides read TGTGCCAGCAGGGGACTAGCGGGAGGGGCCGGGGAGCTGTTTTTT.

In this sample, this clone turned up many times. This rearrangement joins TRBV5-1 to TRBJ2-3; TRBD2 matches at 8 bases. Germline loops: CDR1 SGHRS, CDR2 YFSETQ. With 2 bases clipped from V and 0 bases from J, the junction kept 2 bases outside the gene matches. The CDR3 is made up of 15 amino acids. Written as DNA, the CDR3 is TGCGCCAGCAGCTTTAGCGGGGCTAGCACAGATACGCAGTATTTT. Its translation is CASSFSGASTDTQYF.

This chain links TRBV7-9 with TRBJ2-6; D is ambiguous. The CDR3 has 12 residues. Germline V gives CDR1 SEHNR, CDR2 FQNEAQ (reference sequence). Trimming shortened V by 5 bases and J by 12 bases, and 11 bases separated the two germline ends. CDR3: CASSPSPVVLTF. Here the CDR3 DNA reads TGTGCCAGCAGCCCGAGCCCCGTCGTCCTGACTTTC.

The chain is built from TRBV15 and TRBJ1-2; D unclear. Germline CDR1 is LNHNV and CDR2 is YYDKDF (reference sequence). V was clipped by 3 bases and J by 1 base, with 12 bases between them. The CDR3 is made up of 15 amino acids. CDR3 bases: TGTGCCACCAGCAGCCCTCCCTTGGTTAACTATGGCTACACCTTC. Protein product: CATSSPPLVNYGYTF. The full variable domain, its missing parts supplied by reference TRBV15 and TRBJ1-2, is DAMVIQNPRYQVTQFGKPVTLSCSQTLNHNVMYWYQQKSSQAPKLLFHYYDKDFNNEADTPDNFQSRRPNTSFCFLDIRSPGLGDTAMYLCATSSPPLVNYGYTFGSGTRLTVV.

J is TRBJ2-7 and V is TRBV30; D not resolved. The CDR3 length is 13 residues. Germline V CDR1 and CDR2: GTSNPN, SVGIG (reference sequence). Trimming removed 4 bases from V and 4 bases from J, with 14 bases in between. The CDR3 loop reads CAWMDRVAYEQYF. The CDR3, as DNA: TGTGCCTGGATGGATAGGGTTGCGTACGAGCAGTACTTC.

The chain couples TRBV5-1 to TRBJ2-2; D might be TRBD2 (5 bases). From germline, CDR1 is SGHRS and CDR2 YFSETQ. The CDR3 is 13 residues long. V was clipped by 2 bases and J by 3 bases, with 5 bases between them. The CDR3 nucleotides read TGCGCCAGCAGCTTCGGGGACACCGGGGAGCTGTTTTTT. This sequence encodes CASSFGDTGELFF.

This clone was found a few times. The V gene is TRBV27, the J gene TRBJ2-2; the D gene could be TRBD1 or TRBD2 (5 bases each). Trimming took 6 bases from V and 4 from J, leaving 15 bases between them. The germline CDR1 and CDR2 sequences are MNHEY and SMNVEV (reference sequence). The CDR3 is 15 amino acids. CDR3 residues: CASRRDQRSTGELFF. CDR3 bases: TGTGCCAGCAGACGGGACCAGCGGAGCACCGGGGAGCTGTTTTTT.

This chain links TRBV5-1 with TRBJ2-3; no clear D gene. CDR3 size: 15 residues. V shed 0 bases and J shed 6 bases, with 14 bases lying between them. Germline V gene data show CDR1 as SGHRS and CDR2 as YFSETQ. The CDR3 protein is CASSLGGTMGDTQYF. The CDR3 region has the DNA TGCGCCAGCAGCTTGGGAGGTACGATGGGCGATACGCAGTATTTT.

The genes are TRBV28 and TRBJ1-3, with a weak D call TRBD1 (5 bases). There are 15 residues in the CDR3. V gave up 4 bases and J gave up 5 bases, with 15 bases separating them. Germline lookup yields CDR1 MDHEN and CDR2 SYDVKM. CDR3 sequence (DNA): TGTGCCAGCAGTTCCGCGGGGGGGACGAGAAACACCATATATTTT. This sequence encodes CASSSAGGTRNTIYF.

CDR3 sequence (DNA): TGTGCCAGCAGCGTAGGGCTGGCCTTGAACACTGAAGCTTTCTTT. Residues: CASSVGLALNTEAFF. The chain has TRBV9 and TRBJ1-1; no firm D call. Trimming took 0 bases from V and 0 from J, leaving 9 bases between them. Germline assignment: CDR1 SGDLS and CDR2 YYNGEE. This CDR3 comprises 15 residues.

This chain connects TRBV19 to TRBJ1-2, with 8 bases aligning to TRBD1. V lost 6 bases to trimming and J lost 4 bases; unmatched junction nucleotides: 10. CDR3 length equals 15 residues. Germline CDR1 LNHDA, CDR2 SQIVND (reference sequence). Here the CDR3 reads CASSLTGQGGYGYTF. CDR3 sequence (DNA): TGTGCCAGTAGCCTAACCGGACAGGGAGGCTATGGCTACACCTTC.

V is TRBV10-3 and J is TRBJ1-4; D not resolved. V was trimmed by 2 bases and J by 5 bases, leaving 3 bases between them. CDR1 and CDR2 (germline): ENHRY, SYGVKD. The CDR3 loop spans 12 amino acids. The CDR3 loop is CAISERNEKLFF. CDR3 bases: TGTGCCATCAGTGAGAGGAATGAAAAACTGTTTTTT.

This chain joins TRBV4-2 and TRBJ1-1; 7 bases are a match to TRBD1. V was pared by 5 bases and J by 6 bases, with 12 bases of the junction left unmatched. Germline-derived CDR1 and CDR2 are LGHNA and YNFKEQ. The CDR3 has 15 residues. CDR3 sequence (DNA): TGTGCCAGCAGCGATTGGAGAGGGGGCGGCTCTGAAGCTTTCTTT. Translation gives CASSDWRGGGSEAFF.

Comments on this clone: One end of the junction varies from germline; a read error may be responsible. The genes are TRBV7-7 and TRBJ2-7, with unresolved D. The CDR3 runs to 13 residues. Germline V gives CDR1 SSHAT, CDR2 FNYEAQ (reference sequence). CDR3 nucleotides: TGTGCTAGCAGCCAAAGCGAGAGCGCCCAGCAGTACTTC. Residues: CASSQSESAQQYF. Variable domain in full (rest from reference TRBV7-7 and TRBJ2-7): GAGVSQSPRYKVTKRGQDVTLRCDPISSHATLYWYQQALGQGPEFLTYFNYEAQPDKSGLPSDRFSAERPEGSISTLTIQRTEQRDSAMYRCASSQSESAQQYFGPGTRLTVT.

The rearrangement uses TRBV6-4 and TRBJ2-1, with TRBD2 matching 7 bases. Germline assignment: CDR1 MRHNA and CDR2 SNTAGT. There are 14 residues in the CDR3. V was clipped by 2 bases and J by 5 bases; unmatched bases: 3. For the CDR3, the DNA is TGTGCCAGCAGTGACGCGGGGGAGCACAATGAGCAGTTCTTC. Amino acids: CASSDAGEHNEQFF.

DNA of the CDR3: TGTGCCAGCAGCGTAGATGCGGGAGCCTACAATGAGCAGTTCTTC. It is translated as CASSVDAGAYNEQFF. The chain links TRBV9 to TRBJ2-1, with 7 positions matching TRBD2. CDR1 is SGDLS, CDR2 YYNGEE, per germline. CDR3 length: 15 residues. J was trimmed by 2 bases and V by 0 bases; bases with no gene match: 2. Full variable domain (outside the CDR3, taken from reference TRBV9 and TRBJ2-1): DSGVTQTPKHLITATGQRVTLRCSPRSGDLSVYWYQQSLDQGLQFLIQYYNGEERAKGNILERFSAQQFPDLHSELNLSSLELGDSALYFCASSVDAGAYNEQFFGPGTRLTVL.

This chain links TRBV10-3 with TRBJ2-7; tentative D call: TRBD1 (5 bases). V gave up 5 bases and J gave up 6 bases, with 20 bases separating them. CDR3 length equals 15 residues. Germline values: CDR1 ENHRY, CDR2 SYGVKD. The CDR3 protein is CAISSGRRGSPEQYF. For the CDR3, the DNA is TGTGCCATCAGTTCCGGACGTAGGGGCTCACCCGAGCAGTACTTC.

V gene TRBV7-2 combines with J gene TRBJ1-2, with 7 bases fitting TRBD1. Germline CDR1 is SGHTA and CDR2 is FQGNSA. This CDR3 has 14 amino acids. The J segment lost 4 bases and the V segment lost 5 bases, leaving 7 bases of the junction unmatched. The CDR3 DNA is TGTGCCAGCAGCATACAGGGGAAGGGCTATGGCTACACCTTC. This translates into CASSIQGKGYGYTF.

This rearrangement joins TRBV6-5 to TRBJ1-5, with 8 bases aligning to TRBD1. CDR3 length equals 15 residues. J was trimmed by 3 bases and V by 2 bases; bases with no gene match: 3. CDR1 MNHEY and CDR2 SVGAGI come from the germline V gene. This CDR3 reads CASSYGTGINQPQHF. CDR3 DNA: TGTGCCAGCAGTTACGGGACAGGAATCAATCAGCCCCAGCATTTT.

CDR3 amino acids: CASSFDWNNEQFF. For the CDR3, the DNA is TGTGCCAGCAGCTTCGACTGGAACAATGAGCAGTTCTTC. V and J are TRBV7-7 and TRBJ2-1; D is undetermined. CDR3 length: 13 amino acids. The germline V gene has CDR1 SSHAT and CDR2 FNYEAQ (reference sequence). Trimming took off 3 bases at V and 5 bases at J, with 8 bases between the two ends.

By share of the sample, this clone is medium-sized. The V gene is TRBV2, the J gene TRBJ2-1; possible D gene TRBD2, 5 bases. Germline CDR1 reads SNHLY; CDR2 reads FYNNEI. Trimming removed 6 bases from V and 6 bases from J, with 9 bases in between. This CDR3 has 12 residues. The CDR3: CASRIEGNEQFF. DNA for the CDR3: TGTGCCAGCAGGATAGAGGGCAATGAGCAGTTCTTC.

The V call is TRBV6-1, the J call TRBJ2-2; D is unclear. Per germline, CDR1 MNHNS and CDR2 SASEGT. Trimming stripped 8 bases from V and 6 bases from J, with 7 bases between. There are 11 residues in the CDR3. The CDR3 sequence: CASGKPGELFF. CDR3 coding DNA: TGTGCCAGCGGGAAACCCGGGGAGCTGTTTTTT.

The chain is built from TRBV7-2 and TRBJ2-5, with TRBD2 matching over 12 bases. There are 16 residues in the CDR3. V was pared by 7 bases and J by 2 bases, with 8 bases of the junction left unmatched. Germline V gene data show CDR1 as SGHTA and CDR2 as FQGNSA. The CDR3 bases are TGTGCCAGCACCGAAGGGCTAGCGGGAGGGCAAGAGACCCAGTACTTC. Its protein is CASTEGLAGGQETQYF.

The rearrangement joins TRBV30 to TRBJ1-1; 10 bases are shared with TRBD1. The CDR3 length is 16 residues. Trimming took 3 bases from V and 0 from J; bases not matched to a gene: 7. Looked up from germline, CDR1 is GTSNPN and CDR2 is SVGIG (reference sequence). In nucleotides, the CDR3 is TGTGCCTGGAGCGAGTGGACAGGGGGGGTGAACACTGAAGCTTTCTTT. It yields the protein CAWSEWTGGVNTEAFF.

V and J are TRBV4-2 and TRBJ2-1; TRBD2 matches at 12 bases. V shed 8 bases, J shed 4 bases, and the junction held 0 bases outside the gene matches. Per germline, CDR1 LGHNA and CDR2 YNFKEQ. The CDR3 sequence is 13 residues long. Here the CDR3 reads CASGTSGYNEQFF. In DNA, the CDR3 is TGTGCCAGCGGGACTAGCGGGTACAATGAGCAGTTCTTC.

In the case of this clone: The same CDR3 is also encoded by other DNA sequences in this sample. The chain links TRBV6-5 to TRBJ1-4; D gene unclear. V was pared by 2 bases and J by 0 bases, with 4 bases between. The CDR3 runs 14 residues. Germline V CDR1 and CDR2: MNHEY, SVGAGI. CDR3 protein: CASSYSATNEKLFF. Here the CDR3 DNA reads TGTGCCAGCAGTTACAGTGCAACTAATGAAAAACTGTTTTTT.

The chain links TRBV30 to TRBJ2-3; D might be TRBD1 (5 bases). CDR3 length: 16 residues. V was cut by 5 bases and J by 3 bases, with 21 bases left in between. Germline values: CDR1 GTSNPN, CDR2 SVGIG (reference sequence). CDR3 coding DNA: TGTGCCTGGGGTAAAGGAACAGGCGTTTCAACAGATACGCAGTATTTT. Encoded protein: CAWGKGTGVSTDTQYF.

The chain has TRBV6-5 and TRBJ2-7, with TRBD2 as a possible D gene (6 bases). V was pared by 3 bases and J by 3 bases, with 15 bases between. CDR3 length equals 15 residues. Germline CDR1 MNHEY, CDR2 SVGAGI. This chain's CDR3 is CASSYSGSEGYEQYF. DNA of the CDR3: TGTGCCAGCAGTTATAGCGGTAGCGAAGGCTACGAGCAGTACTTC.

With regard to this clone: At one end the junction does not follow the germline gene, possibly because of a read error. V usage is TRBV6-4 and J usage is TRBJ2-3, with 7 bases aligning to TRBD1. This CDR3 has 14 amino acids. From germline, CDR1 is MRHNA and CDR2 SNTAGT. The CDR3 nucleotides are TGTGCCAGCAGTGAGGCGACAGGGTCAGACACGCAGTATTTT. Translated: CASSEATGSDTQYF.

This chain uses TRBV25-1 with TRBJ2-3; D remains unclear. The CDR3 totals 11 residues. V was clipped by 2 bases and J by 7 bases, with 4 bases between them. The germline CDR1 and CDR2 sequences are MGHDK and SYGVNS. The CDR3 spells CASSEKYTQYF. The CDR3 nucleotides are TGTGCCAGCAGTGAAAAGTATACGCAGTATTTT.

This rearrangement joins TRBV6-4 to TRBJ2-1; 8 nucleotides match TRBD1. The CDR3 consists of 14 residues. The V gene end was trimmed by 2 bases and the J gene end by 7 bases; junction bases not matched to a gene: 4. Germline CDR1 reads MRHNA; CDR2 reads SNTAGT. CDR3 residues: CASSDGTGENEQFF. The CDR3, as DNA: TGTGCCAGCAGTGACGGGACAGGCGAGAATGAGCAGTTCTTC.

The chain recombines TRBV21-1 with TRBJ2-6; TRBD2 reflects the table's D call only, with no check against the DNA. TRBV21-1 is a known pseudogene. This CDR3 comprises 14 residues. CDR3 sequence reads: CASSKGAGANVLTF. The CDR3, as DNA: TGTGCCAGCAGCAAGGGAGCTGGGGCCAACGTCCTGACTTTC.